The rows below give T cell receptor beta chains drawn from one sample of a study of T cell responses to AZD1222 COVID-19 vaccine. Produced via immunoSEQ multiplex PCR; TCRdb's table is partial and in-frame only. The sample contains roughly 100,000 clones, about 86% of which appear only once. Sequenced material: peripheral blood, taken on day 0 of AZD1222 vaccination. The receptors come from an adult in good health. Each CDR3 is given with its conserved first and last residue. A D gene is named only where the DNA matches it firmly. Only part of the rows carry a size: once, few, many, or a class if the clone is expanded.

clone_size	v_call	j_call	d_call	cdr3_aa	cdr3_nt
.	TRBV11-2	TRBJ2-7	TRBD1	CASSLDHRGRSEQYF	TGTGCCAGCAGCTTAGATCACAGGGGGCGATCCGAGCAGTACTTC
.	TRBV6-1	TRBJ2-3	TRBD2	CASSEDGRAADTQYF	TGTGCCAGCAGTGAAGACGGGAGGGCCGCAGATACGCAGTATTTT
.	TRBV9	TRBJ2-5	.	CASSVAPSGQETQYF	TGTGCCAGCAGCGTAGCCCCCTCGGGACAAGAGACCCAGTACTTC
.	TRBV30	TRBJ1-2	.	CAWSRTSSRGYTF	TGTGCCTGGTCGAGGACCTCCTCTAGAGGCTACACCTTC
many	TRBV11-2	TRBJ2-3	.	CASSFWGNPTDTQYF	TGTGCCAGCAGCTTTTGGGGCAACCCAACAGATACGCAGTATTTT
.	TRBV28	TRBJ2-7	.	CASSFLREYEQYF	TGTGCCAGCAGTTTTCTCCGGGAGTACGAGCAGTACTTC
.	TRBV28	TRBJ2-7	.	CASSKRPWKDYEQYF	TGTGCCAGCAGTAAAAGACCGTGGAAGGACTACGAGCAGTACTTC
.	TRBV6-5	TRBJ1-5	TRBD1	CASSSGGAEQPQHF	TGTGCCAGCAGTTCAGGGGGCGCCGAGCAGCCCCAGCATTTT
.	TRBV2	TRBJ1-1	.	CASSEHALNTEAFF	TGTGCCAGCAGTGAGCACGCCCTAAACACTGAAGCTTTCTTT
.	TRBV7-2	TRBJ2-7	.	CASSFSDYYEQYF	TGTGCCAGCAGCTTTTCGGACTACTACGAGCAGTACTTC
.	TRBV7-2	TRBJ2-1	.	CASSTRPEGEQFF	TGTGCCAGCAGCACCCGTCCCGAGGGTGAGCAGTTCTTC
few	TRBV5-4	TRBJ2-1	.	CASSHNRGGDEQFF	TGTGCCAGCAGCCACAACAGGGGAGGCGATGAGCAGTTCTTC
few	TRBV21-1	TRBJ1-5	.	CASSLANPVGNQPQHF	TGTGCCAGCAGTTTAGCCAATCCGGTGGGAAATCAGCCCCAGCATTTT
.	TRBV18	TRBJ2-7	.	CASSPRESGTSYEQYF	TGTGCCAGCTCACCACGTGAGAGCGGAACGTCCTACGAGCAGTACTTC
.	TRBV5-4	TRBJ1-1	TRBD1	CASSLPRGDTEAFF	TGTGCCAGCAGCTTGCCCAGGGGGGACACTGAAGCTTTCTTT
.	TRBV4-3	TRBJ1-2	.	CASSQDRTARYGYTF	TGCGCCAGCAGCCAAGACCGAACGGCGAGATATGGCTACACCTTC
.	TRBV5-4	TRBJ2-7	.	CASSTPVGSSYEQYF	TGTGCCAGCAGCACCCCGGTGGGGAGCTCCTACGAGCAGTACTTC
many	TRBV28	TRBJ2-2	.	CASSPTGRGSANTGELFF	TGTGCCAGCAGTCCGACAGGGAGGGGAAGTGCGAACACCGGGGAGCTGTTTTTT
.	TRBV28	TRBJ2-7	TRBD1	CASTLRDSAYEQYF	TGTGCCAGCACCCTACGGGACAGCGCCTACGAGCAGTACTTC
.	TRBV11-2	TRBJ2-1	TRBD2	CASSAALAVSSYNEQFF	TGTGCCAGCAGCGCCGCTCTAGCGGTGAGCTCCTACAATGAGCAGTTCTTC
.	TRBV7-9	TRBJ1-4	TRBD1	CASQGAGIEKLFF	TGTGCTTCCCAGGGGGCCGGGATTGAAAAACTGTTTTTT
.	TRBV2	TRBJ2-6	.	CASSEGHSGANVLTF	TGTGCCAGCAGTGAAGGTCACTCTGGGGCCAACGTCCTGACTTTC
.	TRBV9	TRBJ2-3	.	CASSVVGQKPTDTQYF	TGTGCCAGCAGCGTAGTTGGGCAGAAGCCCACAGATACGCAGTATTTT
.	TRBV28	TRBJ1-2	.	CASSRWGVGYTF	TGTGCCAGCAGTCGTTGGGGCGTGGGTTACACCTTC
.	TRBV19	TRBJ1-5	.	CASSIGGSSNQPQHF	TGTGCCAGTAGTATCGGGGGTTCTAGCAATCAGCCCCAGCATTTT
.	TRBV21-1	TRBJ2-2	.	CASSKQDRVMTGELFF	TGTGCCAGCAGCAAACAGGACAGGGTGATGACCGGGGAGCTGTTTTTT
.	TRBV7-9	TRBJ1-1	.	CASSFPREGSMNTEAFF	TGTGCCAGCAGCTTCCCCAGGGAAGGTTCCATGAACACTGAAGCTTTCTTT
.	TRBV19	TRBJ2-7	TRBD1	CAKSDRDYEQYF	TGTGCCAAATCCGACAGGGACTACGAGCAGTACTTC
once	TRBV28	TRBJ1-2	.	CASSLGEFYGYTF	TGTGCCAGCAGTTTAGGGGAGTTCTATGGCTACACCTTC
.	TRBV19	TRBJ2-2	TRBD1	CASSNPSDRANTGELFF	TGTGCCAGTAGTAACCCCAGCGACAGGGCAAACACCGGGGAGCTGTTTTTT
.	TRBV5-6	TRBJ2-7	TRBD2	CASSTSAAYEQYF	TGTGCCAGCAGCACTAGCGCTGCCTACGAGCAGTACTTC
.	TRBV6-4	TRBJ2-1	TRBD2	CASSPGLAGDDEQFF	TGTGCCAGCAGTCCCGGACTAGCGGGAGATGATGAGCAGTTCTTC
.	TRBV18	TRBJ2-3	.	CASSPPGGTDTQYF	TGTGCCAGCTCACCACCGGGGGGCACAGATACGCAGTATTTT
.	TRBV30	TRBJ1-6	TRBD1	CAWSKNRGSNSPLHF	TGTGCCTGGAGCAAAAACAGGGGATCAAACTCACCCCTCCACTTT
once	TRBV29-1	TRBJ2-5	TRBD1	CSVLKTGSGETQYF	TGCAGCGTCCTCAAGACAGGGTCGGGAGAGACCCAGTACTTC
.	TRBV19	TRBJ2-5	.	CASSIGGSQETQYF	TGTGCCAGTAGTATAGGTGGCAGCCAAGAGACCCAGTACTTC
.	TRBV5-1	TRBJ2-2	.	CATQRVPNTGELFF	TGCGCCACCCAGAGGGTACCGAACACCGGGGAGCTGTTTTTT
.	TRBV7-2	TRBJ2-7	.	CASSFPLREQYF	TGTGCCAGCAGCTTCCCCCTTCGGGAGCAGTACTTC
.	TRBV2	TRBJ2-7	.	CASRTANYEQYF	TGTGCCAGCAGGACAGCTAACTACGAGCAGTACTTC
.	TRBV30	TRBJ2-6	.	CAWRPRGSGANVLTF	TGTGCCTGGAGACCCCGGGGCTCTGGGGCCAACGTCCTGACTTTC
once	TRBV5-1	TRBJ1-3	.	CASSLSDRTFSGNTIYF	TGCGCCAGCAGCTTATCAGACAGGACATTCTCTGGAAACACCATATATTTT
.	TRBV7-3	TRBJ2-1	.	CASSSPGLNNEQFF	TGTGCCAGCAGCTCCCCGGGACTTAACAATGAGCAGTTCTTC
once	TRBV2	TRBJ2-1	.	CASSEGYNEQFF	TGTGCCAGCAGTGAAGGTTACAATGAGCAGTTCTTC
.	TRBV5-4	TRBJ1-3	.	CASSLDAGGGNTIYF	TGTGCCAGCAGCTTGGACGCGGGAGGTGGAAACACCATATATTTT